The 2 T cell receptor beta chains presented below share a single source sample, sequenced in a study of blood T cells in healthy people across ages. Together with a sample-barcoded 5' primer, a J-beta primer mix was included in a second PCR lasting about 7 to 11 cycles. TCRdb fed the 5' RACE reads into MiXCR, producing one record per CDR3 protein. The data show 600,000 to 1,000,000 distinct CDR3 sequences, with 55% to 70% seen just once and approximately 21% held by the top ten. Sequencing was carried out using blood. Receptors originate from a man in his thirties or forties in good health.

The chain uses TRBV5-1 and TRBJ2-1, with unresolved D. V dropped 6 bases and J dropped 9 bases, with 22 bases sitting between them. This CDR3 spans 15 amino acids. Germline CDR1 and CDR2: SGHRS and YFSETQ. CDR3 sequence reads: CASTRSASEQIEQFF. CDR3 nucleotide sequence: TGCGCCAGCACCCGCAGCGCGAGCGAGCAAATTGAGCAGTTCTTC.

V gene TRBV30 combines with J gene TRBJ1-1; 7 bases are shared with TRBD1. The CDR3 sequence is 13 residues long. CDR1 and CDR2 from the germline V gene are GTSNPN and SVGIG (reference sequence). The ends lost 3 bases at V and 1 base at J; junction bases unmatched: 2. CDR3 nucleotides: TGTGCCTGGAGGGACAGGCCGAACACTGAAGCTTTCTTT. Translating gives CAWRDRPNTEAFF.